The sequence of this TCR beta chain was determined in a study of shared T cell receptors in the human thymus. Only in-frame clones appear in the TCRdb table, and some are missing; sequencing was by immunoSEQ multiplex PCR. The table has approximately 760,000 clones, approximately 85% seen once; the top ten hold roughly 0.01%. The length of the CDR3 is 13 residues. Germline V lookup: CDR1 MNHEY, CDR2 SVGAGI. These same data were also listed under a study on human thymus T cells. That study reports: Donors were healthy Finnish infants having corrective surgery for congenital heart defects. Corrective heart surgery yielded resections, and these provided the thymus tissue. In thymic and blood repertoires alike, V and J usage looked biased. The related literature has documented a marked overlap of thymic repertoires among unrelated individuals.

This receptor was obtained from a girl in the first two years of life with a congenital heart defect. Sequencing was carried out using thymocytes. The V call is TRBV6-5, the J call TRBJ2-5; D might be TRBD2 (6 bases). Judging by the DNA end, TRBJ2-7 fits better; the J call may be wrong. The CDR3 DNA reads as TGTGCCACCCGCCAGGGTTGGGGGGACGAGCAGTACTTC. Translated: CATRQGWGDEQYF.